This T cell receptor (beta chain) was identified in a study of blood T cell repertoires in COVID-19. Study summary: Material from acute and convalescent COVID-19 was sourced from the United States, Italy and Spain. PBMCs, B-cell-depleted T cells, or T cells were the source of the cDNA or gDNA that made up the material.

Authors' methods: Reference gene primer amplification gave nucleated cell count estimates. Sequencing used immunoSEQ multiplex PCR; TCRdb keeps in-frame clones, though not all of them. That table gives V, J and clone size, and the DNA gave D and trimming. The table has approximately 260,000 clones, roughly 83% seen once; the top ten hold around 4.5%. The origin of this receptor is a man aged 55 to 70 who had recovered from COVID-19. Source material: peripheral blood.

CDR3 nucleotides: TGTGCCAGCAGCCGATCATCCGGGGGCTCTGGAAACACCATATATTTT. It is translated as CASSRSSGGSGNTIYF. The J gene is TRBJ1-3, the V gene TRBV7-6, with a possible D match to TRBD1 (5 bases). Germline V gene data show CDR1 as SGHVS and CDR2 as FNYEAQ. The CDR3 runs to 16 residues. The V end was cut by 5 bases, the J end by 0 bases, with 14 bases between.